What follows describes a single T cell receptor (beta chain). The source of the sample is a study of resident and recirculating memory T cells in vitiligo. The length of the CDR3 is 15 residues. The V gene's germline CDR1 is SGHAT and CDR2 FQNNGV. The ends were cut back, 1 base at V and 2 bases at J, with 12 bases in the middle. Patients had to be free of confetti depigmentation, indicating active vitiligo. The assay was immunoSEQ multiplex PCR, and TCRdb's table has in-frame clones only and misses some. The table includes more than 35,000 clones, about nine tenths detected once. The sequencing sample was made of blood. This TCR was recovered from a male donor with vitiligo. The chain combines TRBV11-2 with TRBJ2-7, with D unresolved. CDR3 sequence reads: CASSLVRLPAYEQYF. The CDR3 nucleotides read TGTGCCAGCAGCTTAGTCCGCTTACCAGCCTACGAGCAGTACTTC.